A selection of T cell receptor beta chains follows, all from one sample in a study of OX40 agonist ivuxolimab in advanced cancers. The table came from immunoSEQ multiplex PCR; TCRdb's copy has only in-frame clones and leaves some out. Of just under 85,000 clones listed, less than 85% are singletons. The sequences come from CD4+ or CD8+ T cells sorted from blood, collected in a trial of the OX40 agonist ivuxolimab. The receptors originated from an adult with an advanced solid tumor such as melanoma, head and neck, liver or kidney cancer. CDR3s include the opening cysteine and the closing phenylalanine or tryptophan. The order of the fields is clone size, J gene, V gene, D gene, CDR3 protein, CDR3 DNA. A D gene is named only where the DNA matches it firmly. The size of a clone is reported for some rows only, either as once, few or many, or as a class for expanded clones.

clone size: .; J gene: TRBJ2-5; V gene: TRBV7-6; D gene: TRBD2; CDR3 protein: CASRQLAVQETQYF; CDR3 DNA: TGTGCCAGCAGACAACTAGCGGTACAAGAGACCCAGTACTTC
clone size: few; J gene: TRBJ1-2; V gene: TRBV19; D gene: .; CDR3 protein: CASSIDPGRGGDGYTF; CDR3 DNA: TGTGCCAGTAGTATAGATCCGGGGCGGGGCGGAGATGGCTACACCTTC
clone size: .; J gene: TRBJ1-2; V gene: TRBV19; D gene: TRBD1; CDR3 protein: CASSGQNYGYTF; CDR3 DNA: TGTGCCAGCTCGGGACAGAACTATGGCTACACCTTC
clone size: .; J gene: TRBJ2-7; V gene: TRBV5-1; D gene: TRBD1; CDR3 protein: CASSPRTGAYEQYF; CDR3 DNA: TGCGCCAGCAGCCCCCGGACAGGGGCCTACGAGCAGTACTTC
clone size: .; J gene: TRBJ1-3; V gene: TRBV7-8; D gene: TRBD1; CDR3 protein: CASSSLGGSGNTIYF; CDR3 DNA: TGTGCCAGCAGCTCCCTAGGGGGCTCCGGAAACACCATATATTTT
clone size: .; J gene: TRBJ2-3; V gene: TRBV19; D gene: .; CDR3 protein: CASSVTGDTQYF; CDR3 DNA: TGTGCCAGTAGTGTCACGGGGGATACGCAGTATTTT
clone size: .; J gene: TRBJ1-5; V gene: TRBV2; D gene: TRBD1; CDR3 protein: CASRGQGNNQPQHF; CDR3 DNA: TGTGCCAGCAGAGGACAGGGGAACAATCAGCCCCAGCATTTT
clone size: .; J gene: TRBJ1-3; V gene: TRBV18; D gene: TRBD1; CDR3 protein: CASSPETGASGNTIYF; CDR3 DNA: TGTGCCAGCTCACCTGAGACAGGGGCAAGTGGAAACACCATATATTTT
clone size: .; J gene: TRBJ1-2; V gene: TRBV6-1; D gene: .; CDR3 protein: CASSERSSSMNGYTF; CDR3 DNA: TGTGCCAGCAGTGAAAGGTCTTCCTCGATGAATGGCTACACCTTC
clone size: few; J gene: TRBJ1-6; V gene: TRBV4-1; D gene: .; CDR3 protein: CASSQASGRLNSPLHF; CDR3 DNA: TGCGCCAGCAGCCAAGCCTCAGGCCGCCTTAATTCACCCCTCCACTTT
clone size: .; J gene: TRBJ1-4; V gene: TRBV30; D gene: .; CDR3 protein: CAWSFLKEKLFF; CDR3 DNA: TGTGCCTGGAGTTTTCTGAAAGAAAAACTGTTTTTT
clone size: .; J gene: TRBJ2-5; V gene: TRBV7-7; D gene: TRBD2; CDR3 protein: CASSFGLAEETQYF; CDR3 DNA: TGTGCTAGCAGCTTTGGGCTAGCGGAAGAGACCCAGTACTTC
clone size: once; J gene: TRBJ2-1; V gene: TRBV7-2; D gene: TRBD1; CDR3 protein: CASSLMDRGEQFF; CDR3 DNA: TGTGCCAGCAGCTTAATGGACAGGGGTGAGCAGTTCTTC
clone size: .; J gene: TRBJ2-1; V gene: TRBV19; D gene: .; CDR3 protein: CASSLIQGTGYNEQFF; CDR3 DNA: TGTGCCAGTAGTCTGATTCAGGGGACGGGCTACAATGAGCAGTTCTTC
clone size: .; J gene: TRBJ2-3; V gene: TRBV19; D gene: TRBD2; CDR3 protein: CASSLAGGQNTQYF; CDR3 DNA: TGTGCCAGTAGCTTAGCGGGGGGGCAAAATACGCAGTATTTT
clone size: .; J gene: TRBJ2-7; V gene: TRBV5-8; D gene: TRBD1; CDR3 protein: CASSLTGGGEQYF; CDR3 DNA: TGTGCCAGCAGCTTAACAGGGGGCGGCGAGCAGTACTTC
clone size: .; J gene: TRBJ1-6; V gene: TRBV19; D gene: .; CDR3 protein: CASRNDWEASSPLHF; CDR3 DNA: TGTGCCAGTAGGAACGATTGGGAGGCAAGTTCACCCCTCCACTTT
clone size: .; J gene: TRBJ2-1; V gene: TRBV13; D gene: TRBD2; CDR3 protein: CASSPRLAGGNEQFF; CDR3 DNA: TGTGCCAGCAGCCCCAGACTAGCGGGGGGGAATGAGCAGTTCTTC
clone size: few; J gene: TRBJ2-2; V gene: TRBV6-5; D gene: .; CDR3 protein: CASRLGTGELFF; CDR3 DNA: TGTGCCAGCCGCCTAGGGACCGGGGAGCTGTTTTTT
clone size: .; J gene: TRBJ2-7; V gene: TRBV7-9; D gene: TRBD1; CDR3 protein: CASSRTGSSYEQYF; CDR3 DNA: TGTGCCAGCAGCCGGACAGGGAGCTCCTACGAGCAGTACTTC
clone size: .; J gene: TRBJ1-6; V gene: TRBV15; D gene: TRBD1; CDR3 protein: CATRTTIGQVNSPLHF; CDR3 DNA: TGTGCCACCCGAACGACAATCGGACAGGTTAATTCACCCCTCCACTTT
clone size: .; J gene: TRBJ1-6; V gene: TRBV5-1; D gene: .; CDR3 protein: CASSFGQDNSPLHF; CDR3 DNA: TGCGCCAGCAGCTTCGGGCAGGATAATTCACCCCTCCACTTT
clone size: .; J gene: TRBJ2-7; V gene: TRBV5-6; D gene: .; CDR3 protein: CASSLFSGAAFYEQYF; CDR3 DNA: TGTGCCAGCAGCCTATTTTCCGGGGCCGCATTTTACGAGCAGTACTTC
clone size: .; J gene: TRBJ2-3; V gene: TRBV7-2; D gene: .; CDR3 protein: CASSFGLHTDTQYF; CDR3 DNA: TGTGCCAGCAGCTTTGGCCTACACACAGATACGCAGTATTTT
clone size: .; J gene: TRBJ1-5; V gene: TRBV5-4; D gene: .; CDR3 protein: CASRRTAYSNQPQHF; CDR3 DNA: TGTGCCTCGAGACGGACCGCTTATAGCAATCAGCCCCAGCATTTT
clone size: .; J gene: TRBJ2-2; V gene: TRBV10-3; D gene: .; CDR3 protein: CAISATSHGPNTGELFF; CDR3 DNA: TGTGCCATCAGTGCCACTTCCCACGGACCGAACACCGGGGAGCTGTTTTTT
clone size: .; J gene: TRBJ2-2; V gene: TRBV5-4; D gene: TRBD2; CDR3 protein: CASSLKRGVTGELFF; CDR3 DNA: TGTGCCAGCAGCCTCAAGCGGGGGGTTACCGGGGAGCTGTTTTTT
clone size: .; J gene: TRBJ1-1; V gene: TRBV18; D gene: TRBD1; CDR3 protein: CASRQGENTEAFF; CDR3 DNA: TGTGCCAGCCGCCAGGGGGAGAACACTGAAGCTTTCTTT
clone size: .; J gene: TRBJ2-3; V gene: TRBV7-2; D gene: TRBD2; CDR3 protein: CASSLTGGQGTDTQYF; CDR3 DNA: TGTGCCAGCAGCTTAACGGGGGGGCAGGGCACAGATACGCAGTATTTT
clone size: .; J gene: TRBJ1-2; V gene: TRBV5-1; D gene: TRBD1; CDR3 protein: CASSLIGGPDYGYTF; CDR3 DNA: TGCGCCAGCAGCTTGATAGGGGGCCCTGACTATGGCTACACCTTC
clone size: .; J gene: TRBJ1-4; V gene: TRBV6-5; D gene: TRBD1; CDR3 protein: CASSYGDRSNEKLFF; CDR3 DNA: TGTGCCAGCAGTTACGGGGACAGGTCTAATGAAAAACTGTTTTTT
clone size: .; J gene: TRBJ2-2; V gene: TRBV9; D gene: TRBD1; CDR3 protein: CASSPRHPGQGTGELFF; CDR3 DNA: TGTGCCAGCAGCCCACGCCATCCCGGACAGGGGACCGGGGAGCTGTTTTTT
clone size: .; J gene: TRBJ1-5; V gene: TRBV4-2; D gene: .; CDR3 protein: CASSQETERGGQPQHF; CDR3 DNA: TGTGCCAGCAGCCAAGAAACGGAGAGGGGAGGACAGCCCCAGCATTTT
clone size: .; J gene: TRBJ1-6; V gene: TRBV7-2; D gene: .; CDR3 protein: CASSLENGAGRIHSPLHF; CDR3 DNA: TGTGCCAGCAGCTTAGAAAACGGCGCGGGGCGCATCCATTCACCCCTCCACTTT
clone size: .; J gene: TRBJ2-1; V gene: TRBV11-2; D gene: TRBD2; CDR3 protein: CASSPPGLRRGGQFF; CDR3 DNA: TGTGCCAGCAGCCCACCGGGACTCCGACGGGGGGGGCAGTTCTTC
clone size: .; J gene: TRBJ1-2; V gene: TRBV4-3; D gene: .; CDR3 protein: CASSQEGAPVYGYTF; CDR3 DNA: TGCGCCAGCAGCCAAGAGGGGGCGCCGGTTTATGGCTACACCTTC
clone size: .; J gene: TRBJ1-1; V gene: TRBV5-1; D gene: .; CDR3 protein: CASSLMGPGRNTEAFF; CDR3 DNA: TGCGCCAGCAGCTTGATGGGGCCGGGGCGGAACACTGAAGCTTTCTTT
clone size: once; J gene: TRBJ2-5; V gene: TRBV7-7; D gene: .; CDR3 protein: CASSLAQLASETQYF; CDR3 DNA: TGTGCTAGCAGCTTAGCGCAACTAGCTTCAGAGACCCAGTACTTC
clone size: .; J gene: TRBJ1-5; V gene: TRBV29-1; D gene: .; CDR3 protein: CSVGRGFNQPQHF; CDR3 DNA: TGCAGCGTTGGTAGGGGTTTCAATCAGCCCCAGCATTTT
clone size: .; J gene: TRBJ1-2; V gene: TRBV27; D gene: .; CDR3 protein: CASSRSGGNYGYTF; CDR3 DNA: TGTGCCAGCAGTCGGTCAGGAGGTAACTATGGCTACACCTTC
clone size: .; J gene: TRBJ1-2; V gene: TRBV7-2; D gene: .; CDR3 protein: CASSLELISVGYTF; CDR3 DNA: TGTGCCAGCAGCCTCGAACTCATTTCGGTAGGCTACACCTTC
clone size: .; J gene: TRBJ2-5; V gene: TRBV29-1; D gene: TRBD2; CDR3 protein: CSVEGAGGTEETQYF; CDR3 DNA: TGCAGCGTTGAAGGAGCGGGGGGCACCGAAGAGACCCAGTACTTC
clone size: .; J gene: TRBJ2-5; V gene: TRBV5-4; D gene: TRBD2; CDR3 protein: CASSPLLPDRATSGKETQYF; CDR3 DNA: TGTGCCAGCAGCCCCTTACTCCCCGACAGGGCGACTAGCGGGAAAGAGACCCAGTACTTC
clone size: .; J gene: TRBJ2-2; V gene: TRBV5-1; D gene: .; CDR3 protein: CASSFSPGNTGELFF; CDR3 DNA: TGCGCCAGCAGCTTCAGCCCGGGGAACACCGGGGAGCTGTTTTTT
clone size: .; J gene: TRBJ2-7; V gene: TRBV5-4; D gene: TRBD1; CDR3 protein: CASSLGPGQGSYEQYF; CDR3 DNA: TGTGCCAGCAGCTTGGGCCCGGGACAGGGGTCCTACGAGCAGTACTTC
clone size: .; J gene: TRBJ2-3; V gene: TRBV7-3; D gene: TRBD2; CDR3 protein: CASSLKPSGGANTDTQYF; CDR3 DNA: TGTGCCAGCAGCTTAAAGCCTAGCGGGGGGGCAAACACAGATACGCAGTATTTT
clone size: .; J gene: TRBJ2-1; V gene: TRBV5-4; D gene: TRBD1; CDR3 protein: CASSLRSGQNYNEQFF; CDR3 DNA: TGTGCCAGCAGCTTGCGGTCGGGACAGAACTACAATGAGCAGTTCTTC
clone size: once; J gene: TRBJ2-5; V gene: TRBV2; D gene: .; CDR3 protein: CASTTTSQETQYF; CDR3 DNA: TGTGCCAGCACTACGACTAGTCAAGAGACCCAGTACTTC
clone size: .; J gene: TRBJ1-2; V gene: TRBV28; D gene: TRBD1; CDR3 protein: CASSGQGRNYGYTF; CDR3 DNA: TGTGCCAGCAGCGGACAGGGAAGAAACTATGGCTACACCTTC
clone size: .; J gene: TRBJ2-1; V gene: TRBV21-1; D gene: .; CDR3 protein: CASSRGAGTGELNEQFF; CDR3 DNA: TGTGCCAGCAGCAGAGGGGCAGGGACAGGTGAACTCAATGAGCAGTTCTTC
clone size: .; J gene: TRBJ1-2; V gene: TRBV6-1; D gene: TRBD1; CDR3 protein: CASSEEKWPTGGDGYTF; CDR3 DNA: TGTGCCAGCAGTGAAGAGAAGTGGCCGACAGGGGGCGATGGCTACACCTTC
clone size: .; J gene: TRBJ2-6; V gene: TRBV19; D gene: .; CDR3 protein: CASSIGDRGSGANVLTF; CDR3 DNA: TGTGCCAGTAGTATCGGGGACCGAGGATCTGGGGCCAACGTCCTGACTTTC
clone size: .; J gene: TRBJ1-5; V gene: TRBV27; D gene: .; CDR3 protein: CASSLSWGNQPQHF; CDR3 DNA: TGTGCCAGCAGTTTGAGTTGGGGCAATCAGCCCCAGCATTTT
clone size: .; J gene: TRBJ2-1; V gene: TRBV5-1; D gene: .; CDR3 protein: CASSLRGTTSNEQFF; CDR3 DNA: TGCGCCAGCAGCTTGCGCGGGACGACCAGCAATGAGCAGTTCTTC
clone size: .; J gene: TRBJ2-3; V gene: TRBV19; D gene: .; CDR3 protein: CASSVDTYTDTQYF; CDR3 DNA: TGTGCCAGTAGTGTTGATACCTACACAGATACGCAGTATTTT